This T cell receptor beta chain came from a study of blood T cells in healthy people across ages. Notes on the study in general: Getting older went along with TCR beta diversity per million T cells dropping roughly linearly. Diversity estimated from one million T cells was considered an underestimate.

A remark on this clonotype: Its specificity is not known.

Researchers report isolating at least 6 million PBMCs per sample. CDR1 is SEHNR and CDR2 is FQNEAQ in the germline V gene (reference sequence). V gave up 3 bases and J gave up 7 bases, with 15 bases separating them. The CDR3 length is 14 residues. Next came a second PCR, run for roughly 6 to 11 cycles, which used a sample-barcoded 5' primer along with a J-beta primer mix. TCRdb called the 5' RACE reads again in MiXCR, with one record for every CDR3 protein. The table has some 710,000 distinct CDR3 sequences, 46% seen once; the top ten hold about a sixth. The clonotype originates from an elderly man in good health. The sample consisted of blood. The chain uses TRBV7-9 and TRBJ1-1, with D uncertain. CDR3 in amino acids: CASSFGSGPNEAFF. The CDR3 nucleotides read TGTGCCAGCAGCTTCGGGAGTGGCCCTAATGAAGCTTTCTTT.